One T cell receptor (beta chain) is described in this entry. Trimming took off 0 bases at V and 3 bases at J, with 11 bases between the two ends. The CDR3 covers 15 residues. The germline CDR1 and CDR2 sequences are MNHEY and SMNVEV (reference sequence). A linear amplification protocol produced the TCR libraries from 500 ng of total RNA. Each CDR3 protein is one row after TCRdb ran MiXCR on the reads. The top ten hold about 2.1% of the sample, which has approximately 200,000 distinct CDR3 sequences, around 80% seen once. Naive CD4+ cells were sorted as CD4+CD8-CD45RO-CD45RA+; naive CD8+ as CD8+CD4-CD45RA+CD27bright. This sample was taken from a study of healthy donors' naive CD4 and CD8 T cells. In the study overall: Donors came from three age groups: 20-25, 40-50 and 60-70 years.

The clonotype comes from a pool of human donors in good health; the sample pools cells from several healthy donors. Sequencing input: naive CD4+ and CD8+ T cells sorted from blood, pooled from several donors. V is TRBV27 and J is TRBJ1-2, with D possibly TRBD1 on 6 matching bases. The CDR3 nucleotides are TGTGCCAGCAGTTTATCGGTAGGGGGTGACTATGGCTACACCTTC. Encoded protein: CASSLSVGGDYGYTF.